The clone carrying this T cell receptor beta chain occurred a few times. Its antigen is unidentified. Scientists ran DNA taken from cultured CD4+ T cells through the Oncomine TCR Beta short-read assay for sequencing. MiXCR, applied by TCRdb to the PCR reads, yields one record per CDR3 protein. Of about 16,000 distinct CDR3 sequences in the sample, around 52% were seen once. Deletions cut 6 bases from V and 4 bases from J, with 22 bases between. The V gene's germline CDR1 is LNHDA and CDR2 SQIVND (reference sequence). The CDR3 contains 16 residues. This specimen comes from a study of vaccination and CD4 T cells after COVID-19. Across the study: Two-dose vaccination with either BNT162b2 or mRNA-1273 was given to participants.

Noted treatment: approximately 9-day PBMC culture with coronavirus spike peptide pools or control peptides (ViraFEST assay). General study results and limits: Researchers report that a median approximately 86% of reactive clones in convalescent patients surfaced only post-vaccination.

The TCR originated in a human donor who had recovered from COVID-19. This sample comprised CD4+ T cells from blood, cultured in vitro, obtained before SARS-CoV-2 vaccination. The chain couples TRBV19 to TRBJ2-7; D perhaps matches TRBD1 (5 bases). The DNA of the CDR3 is TGTGCCAGTAGGCCCCCTCAGGGAAGGGGAAAGTACGAGCAGTACTTC. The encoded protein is CASRPPQGRGKYEQYF. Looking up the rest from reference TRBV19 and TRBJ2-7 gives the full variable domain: DGGITQSPKYLFRKEGQNVTLSCEQNLNHDAMYWYRQDPGQGLRLIYYSQIVNDFQKGDIAEGYSVSREKKESFPLTVTSAQKNPTAFYLCASRPPQGRGKYEQYFGPGTRLTVT.